This is a list of T cell receptor beta chains from one sample in a study of T cell repertoires in cytomegalovirus infection. MiXCR, run by TCRdb on the reads, gives a single entry per CDR3 protein. This table holds some 500,000 distinct CDR3 sequences, 30% to 40% found once. Their antigens remain unidentified. Source: cultured PBMCs, taken from culture after CMV antigen stimulation. The receptors stem from a human donor in good health (CMV status not recorded). Some clones in this sample may be carry-over from other donors' samples. Each CDR3 is given with its conserved first and last residue. D genes are given only for firm matches.

v_call,j_call,d_call,cdr3_aa
TRBV19,TRBJ1-4,.,CASSIAGGNEKLFF
TRBV19,TRBJ1-4,.,CASSDSPGTNEKLFF
TRBV2,TRBJ2-2,.,CASSEGRLQGSRTSRNSGELFF
TRBV12-3/TRBV12-4,TRBJ2-3,.,CASSLRQGLDTQYF
TRBV27,TRBJ1-5,TRBD1,CATQRTGGEVQPQHF
TRBV6-6,TRBJ2-2,TRBD2,CASSPEGGLRNGELFF
TRBV6-5,TRBJ1-6,.,CASSYNLESPLHF
TRBV24-1,TRBJ2-2,TRBD2,CATSDPATSGYTGELFF
TRBV4-1,TRBJ2-1,TRBD2,CASSQDRGLAGVGNEQFF
TRBV4-3,TRBJ1-1,.,CASSHPQGSAFF
TRBV27,TRBJ2-1,TRBD2,CASGSGTSGTGQFF
TRBV30,TRBJ1-1,.,CAWNLPRLNTEAFF
TRBV24-1,TRBJ2-7,TRBD2,CATSAGLAGGGTYEQYF
TRBV6-1,TRBJ2-7,.,CASSEGRSYEQYF
TRBV15,TRBJ1-1,.,CATSSMNTEAFF
TRBV7-8,TRBJ1-1,TRBD1,CASSPDRGAMNTEAFF
TRBV7-4,TRBJ2-3,TRBD2,CASSAGLAGGPTDTQYF
TRBV20-1,TRBJ1-1,.,CSASGMNTEAFF
TRBV7-2,TRBJ2-3,.,CASSLVARSPTDTQYF
TRBV7-2,TRBJ2-3,.,CASSPSRGTTDTQYF
TRBV28,TRBJ2-2,.,CASSQAENTGELFF
TRBV6-8,TRBJ2-1,.,CASTPISRYNEQFF
TRBV28,TRBJ2-7,.,CASGVGGIYEQYF
TRBV7-5,TRBJ1-3,.,CISVPEKRESSGNTIYF
TRBV25-1,TRBJ1-6,.,CASSRDFTSPLHF
TRBV7-2,TRBJ1-3,.,CASSQSQGSGNTIYF
TRBV7-3,TRBJ1-4,TRBD1,CARSLGGSPNEKLFF